The text below deals with one T cell receptor beta chain. Its target antigen remains unknown. The input lacks base qualities; no much larger clone sits a single base away. The time point label corresponds to: blood sample drawn before combined kidney and bone marrow transplant. Unstimulated Tregs (CD4+CD25+CD127-), CD4+ non-Tregs (CD4+CD25-), CD4 and CD8 cells were FACS-sorted from thawed PBMCs. Patients were 4 combined kidney and bone marrow transplant recipients from the ITN036ST trial, and only these trial subjects had samples available. Healthy control blood was processed to PBMCs by Ficoll density gradient and cryopreserved, and patient PBMCs were collected before and after transplant. V lost 1 base and J lost 2 bases; the stretch between them is 15 bases long. The CDR3, cysteine through phenylalanine, is 16 amino acids long. Only the CDR3 DNA is retained, 48 bases long and in frame from the first base. From the germline V gene, CDR1 is LGHNA and CDR2 is YNFKEQ.

The sample is drawn from a study of Tregs in tolerant kidney transplant recipients (dated by TCRdb to between 2017 and 2020). Context from the whole study: The transplants used related donors with nonmyeloablative bone marrow transplantation, and mixed chimerism in the human trials was transient. The study used TCRbeta sequencing to identify donor-specific regulatory T cells before combined kidney and bone marrow transplantation, then tracked those cells after transplant. Results and caveats for the whole study, not just this receptor: For some patients the PCR primers changed over time, which made it impossible to compare the samples from those patients at the nucleotide level. In tolerant patients, the expansion of donor-specific Tregs was greater than global Treg expansion, suggesting that the expansion was antigen-driven rather than nonspecific. Expanding Tregs with activated donor B cells appeared to identify the most biologically relevant and donor-specific TCRbeta repertoire. Biological reproducibility was not examined directly, but technical replication error appeared to be minimal. Because only a small number of patients were included, the study had limitations, and the results will need to be validated in larger populations as well as under other immunosuppression protocols.

For TCRbeta CDR3 sequencing, genomic DNA was extracted from sorted cells using the QIAGEN DNeasy Blood and Tissue Kit. Through immunoSEQ, high-throughput TCRbeta CDR3 sequencing was done commercially, including PCR amplification with internal controls and bias correction. For the original study's pipeline: Unique productive TCRbeta sequences were defined by CDR3 nucleotide sequence where primers matched, and otherwise by CDR3 amino acid sequence together with Vbeta and Jbeta genes. As a correction for sorting error, sequences shared between sorted populations at a frequency ratio of 2:1 or less were discarded, and the remaining shared sequences were assigned to the higher population. Donor-reactive sequences were defined as at least 5-fold expanded in CFSE-low cells versus unstimulated cells, with frequency of at least 0.01% in CFSE-low cells. Jensen-Shannon divergence, calculated on the top 100 TCRbeta sequences ranked by frequency, was used to quantify repertoire divergence. When a sample had multiple sequencing runs, each run was corrected for sorting error separately and the runs were then pooled. TCRdb holds this immuneACCESS table with in-frame rearrangements only. Some clones are missing; in checked studies, unresolved V genes explain under half, and the rest has no known cause. That table is the source of V, J and clone size, and D and trimming were worked out from the DNA. Here the sample has 60,000 to 70,000 clones; roughly 89% occur a single time. About a tenth of the sample rests with the top ten.

This TCR derives from a human donor who received a combined kidney and bone marrow transplant. Sample: CD8+ T cells from blood, taken before the transplant. The rearrangement joined TRBV4-2 to TRBJ2-7; the best D guess is TRBD2, with 6 bases matching. The CDR3 protein: CASSQAMSVAAYEQYF. In nucleotide form, the sequence is TGTGCCAGCAGCCAAGCAATGTCGGTAGCGGCCTACGAGCAGTACTTC.